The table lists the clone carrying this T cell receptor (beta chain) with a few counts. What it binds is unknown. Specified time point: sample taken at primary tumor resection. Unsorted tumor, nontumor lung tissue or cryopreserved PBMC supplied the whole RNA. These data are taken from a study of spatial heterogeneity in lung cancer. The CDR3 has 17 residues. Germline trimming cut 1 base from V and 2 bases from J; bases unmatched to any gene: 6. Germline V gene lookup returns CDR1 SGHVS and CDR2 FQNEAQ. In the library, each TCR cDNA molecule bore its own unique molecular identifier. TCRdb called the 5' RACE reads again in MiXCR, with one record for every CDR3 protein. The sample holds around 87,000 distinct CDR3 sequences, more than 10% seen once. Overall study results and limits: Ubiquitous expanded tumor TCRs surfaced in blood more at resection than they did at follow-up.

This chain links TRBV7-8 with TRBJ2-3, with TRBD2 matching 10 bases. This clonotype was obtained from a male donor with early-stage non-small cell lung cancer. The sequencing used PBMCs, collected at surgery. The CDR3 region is CASSLGWLAGATDTQYF. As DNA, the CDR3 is TGTGCCAGCAGCTTAGGCTGGCTAGCGGGAGCCACAGATACGCAGTATTTT.